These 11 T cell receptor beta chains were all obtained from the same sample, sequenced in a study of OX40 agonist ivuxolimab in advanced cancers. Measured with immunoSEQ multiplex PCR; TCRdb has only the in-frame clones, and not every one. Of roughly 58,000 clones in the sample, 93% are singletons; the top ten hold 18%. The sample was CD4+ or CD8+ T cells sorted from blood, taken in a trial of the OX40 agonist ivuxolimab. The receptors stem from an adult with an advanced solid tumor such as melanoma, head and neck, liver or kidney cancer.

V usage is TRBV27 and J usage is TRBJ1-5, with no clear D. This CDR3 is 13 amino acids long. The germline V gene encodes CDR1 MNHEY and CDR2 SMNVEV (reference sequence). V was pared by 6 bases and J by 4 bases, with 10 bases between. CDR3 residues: CASSPLQNQPQHF. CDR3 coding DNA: TGTGCCAGCAGCCCCCTACAAAATCAGCCCCAGCATTTT.

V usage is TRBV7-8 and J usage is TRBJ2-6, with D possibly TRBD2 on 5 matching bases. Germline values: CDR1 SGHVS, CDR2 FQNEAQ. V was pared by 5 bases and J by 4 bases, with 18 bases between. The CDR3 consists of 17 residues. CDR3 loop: CASSPWTLREGANVLTF. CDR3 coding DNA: TGTGCCAGCAGCCCCTGGACTCTCCGCGAAGGGGCCAACGTCCTGACTTTC. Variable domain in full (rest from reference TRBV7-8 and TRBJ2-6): GAGVSQSPRYKVAKRGQDVALRCDPISGHVSLFWYQQALGQGPEFLTYFQNEAQLDKSGLPSDRFFAERPEGSVSTLKIQRTQQEDSAVYLCASSPWTLREGANVLTFGAGSRLTVL.

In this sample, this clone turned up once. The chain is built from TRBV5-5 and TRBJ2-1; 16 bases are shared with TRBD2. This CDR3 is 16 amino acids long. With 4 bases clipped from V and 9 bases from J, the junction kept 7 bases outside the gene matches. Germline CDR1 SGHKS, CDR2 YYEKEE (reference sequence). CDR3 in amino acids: CASSTGTSGRAREQFF. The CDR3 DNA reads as TGTGCCAGCAGCACCGGGACTAGCGGGAGGGCACGTGAGCAGTTCTTC. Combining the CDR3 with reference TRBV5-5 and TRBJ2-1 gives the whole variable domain DAGVTQSPTHLIKTRGQQVTLRCSPISGHKSVSWYQQVLGQGPQFIFQYYEKEERGRGNFPDRFSARQFPNYSSELNVNALLLGDSALYLCASSTGTSGRAREQFFGPGTRLTVL.

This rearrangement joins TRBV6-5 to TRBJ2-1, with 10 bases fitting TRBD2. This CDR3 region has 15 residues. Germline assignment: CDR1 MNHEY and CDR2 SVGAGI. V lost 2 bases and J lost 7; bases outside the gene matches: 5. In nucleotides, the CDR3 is TGTGCCAGCAGTTACACGGCTAGCGGGAGTAATGAGCAGTTCTTC. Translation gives CASSYTASGSNEQFF.

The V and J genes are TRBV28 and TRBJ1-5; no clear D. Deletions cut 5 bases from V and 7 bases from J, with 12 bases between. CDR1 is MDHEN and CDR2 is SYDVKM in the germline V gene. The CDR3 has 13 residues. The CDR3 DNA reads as TGTGCCAGCAGTCTATTAAGGGCCCAGCCCCAGCATTTT. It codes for CASSLLRAQPQHF.

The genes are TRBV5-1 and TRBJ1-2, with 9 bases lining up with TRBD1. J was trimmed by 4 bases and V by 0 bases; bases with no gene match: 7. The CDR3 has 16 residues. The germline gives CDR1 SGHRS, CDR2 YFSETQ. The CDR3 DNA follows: TGCGCCAGCAGCTTGGCCGAGGACAGGGGCCTCTATGGCTACACCTTC. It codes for CASSLAEDRGLYGYTF.

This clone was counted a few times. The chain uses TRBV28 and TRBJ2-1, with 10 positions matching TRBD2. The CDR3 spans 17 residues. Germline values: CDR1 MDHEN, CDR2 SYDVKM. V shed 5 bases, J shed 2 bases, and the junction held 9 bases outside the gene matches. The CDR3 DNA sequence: TGTGCCAGCAGTCCCCAAGAAGGACTAGCGGCCTACAATGAGCAGTTCTTC. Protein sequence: CASSPQEGLAAYNEQFF.

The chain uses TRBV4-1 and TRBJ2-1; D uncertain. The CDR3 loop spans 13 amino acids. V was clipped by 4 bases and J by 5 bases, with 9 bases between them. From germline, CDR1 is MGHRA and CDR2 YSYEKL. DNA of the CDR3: TGCGCCAGCAGCCCCGTTGGCCACAATGAGCAGTTCTTC. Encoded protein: CASSPVGHNEQFF.

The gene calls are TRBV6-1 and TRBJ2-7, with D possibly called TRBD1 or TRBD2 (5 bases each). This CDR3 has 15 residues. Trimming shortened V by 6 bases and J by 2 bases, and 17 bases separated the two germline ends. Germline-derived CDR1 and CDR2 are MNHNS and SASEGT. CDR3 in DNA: TGTGCCAGCAGGGCCCATGAGGGGCCCGCCTACGAGCAGTACTTC. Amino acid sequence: CASRAHEGPAYEQYF.

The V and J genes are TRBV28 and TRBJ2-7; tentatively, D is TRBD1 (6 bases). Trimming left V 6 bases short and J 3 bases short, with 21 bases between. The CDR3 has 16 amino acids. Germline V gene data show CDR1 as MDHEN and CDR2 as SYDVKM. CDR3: CASSLPTGNVSYEQYF. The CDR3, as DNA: TGTGCCAGCAGCCTCCCCACAGGGAACGTTAGCTACGAGCAGTACTTC. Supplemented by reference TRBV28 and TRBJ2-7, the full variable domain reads DVKVTQSSRYLVKRTGEKVFLECVQDMDHENMFWYRQDPGLGLRLIYFSYDVKMKEKGDIPEGYSVSREKKERFSLILESASTNQTSMYLCASSLPTGNVSYEQYFGPGTRLTVT.

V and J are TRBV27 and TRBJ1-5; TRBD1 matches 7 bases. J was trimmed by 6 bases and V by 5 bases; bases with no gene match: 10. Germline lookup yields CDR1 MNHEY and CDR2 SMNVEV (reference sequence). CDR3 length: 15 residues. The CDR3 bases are TGTGCCAGCAGTCCTCTGACAGGGCGTAGTCAGCCCCAGCATTTT. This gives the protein CASSPLTGRSQPQHF.